This passage covers 26 T cell receptor beta chains from one sample sequenced in a study of PD-1 blockade in classical Hodgkin lymphoma. The time point here: cycle 4 day 1 (C4D1), after 6 weeks of nivolumab. Every patient experienced relapse after autologous stem cell transplantation, and brentuximab vedotin exposure varied. Method: immunoSEQ multiplex PCR; TCRdb's copy keeps in-frame clones and lacks some. The table has 20,000 to 25,000 clones, 60% to 80% seen once; the top ten hold more than 5.5%. This specimen was peripheral blood mononuclear cells (PBMCs), taken before the fourth cycle of nivolumab. All receptors come from a human donor with classical Hodgkin lymphoma.

V usage is TRBV27 and J usage is TRBJ1-1; the D is unclear. The CDR3 is 15 amino acids. The germline CDR1 and CDR2 sequences are MNHEY and SMNVEV (reference sequence). V shed 6 bases and J shed 7 bases, with 21 bases lying between them. The CDR3 bases are TGTGCCAGCAGCTTTTCCCCGGATCATGACGGTGAAGCTTTCTTT. This gives the protein CASSFSPDHDGEAFF.

This clone was seen once. J is TRBJ2-2 and V is TRBV10-1, with TRBD2 matching over 7 bases. Trimming removed 6 bases from V and 6 bases from J; junction bases left unmatched: 4. CDR1 WNHNN and CDR2 SYGVQD come from the germline V gene (reference sequence). CDR3 length equals 13 residues. CDR3 sequence: CASSRLAPGELFF. The CDR3 DNA reads as TGCGCCAGCAGCAGACTAGCCCCCGGGGAGCTGTTTTTT.

The rearrangement joins TRBV5-1 to TRBJ1-1; D is unresolved. The CDR3 loop spans 14 amino acids. Trimming removed 1 base at V and 1 base at J, with 8 bases between. Germline values: CDR1 SGHRS, CDR2 YFSETQ. The DNA of the CDR3 is TGCGCCAGCAGCTTGAACAGTGGGAACACTGAAGCTTTCTTT. This translates into CASSLNSGNTEAFF.

This rearrangement joins TRBV5-1 to TRBJ1-1; TRBD1 aligns across 9 bases. With V trimmed by 1 base and J by 1 base, 8 bases remained unmatched. Germline loops: CDR1 SGHRS, CDR2 YFSETQ. CDR3 size: 17 residues. The CDR3 here is CASSLRGQGSPNTEAFF. CDR3 bases: TGCGCCAGCAGCTTGAGGGGACAGGGATCGCCGAACACTGAAGCTTTCTTT.

The CDR3 DNA reads TGTGCCAGCAGGGGAACCGACAGGGCCCTTGGCCGGAGGGCCCAGTACTTC. It translates to CASRGTDRALGRRAQYF. This chain connects TRBV2 to TRBJ2-5, with D tentatively TRBD1 (7 bases). The V end was cut by 6 bases, the J end by 9 bases, with 29 bases between. The CDR3 sequence is 17 residues long. CDR1 SNHLY and CDR2 FYNNEI come from the germline V gene. Full variable domain (rest looked up from reference TRBV2 and TRBJ2-5): EPEVTQTPSHQVTQMGQEVILRCVPISNHLYFYWYRQILGQKVEFLVSFYNNEISEKSEIFDDQFSVERPDGSNFTLKIRSTKLEDSAMYFCASRGTDRALGRRAQYFGPGTRLLVL.

The gene calls are TRBV27 and TRBJ1-1, with D possibly TRBD1 on 5 matching bases. The germline V gene has CDR1 MNHEY and CDR2 SMNVEV (reference sequence). The germline V and J ends were trimmed by 7 bases and 0 bases, with 12 bases remaining between them. The CDR3 contains 14 residues. DNA of the CDR3: TGTGCCAGCACTCCGGGGGGGGTGAACACTGAAGCTTTCTTT. Translating it yields CASTPGGVNTEAFF.

J is TRBJ2-1 and V is TRBV7-7, with 10 bases that match TRBD2. After removal of 3 bases from V and 8 bases from J, the junction contained 4 bases not matched to a gene. The CDR3 sequence is 14 residues long. The V gene's germline CDR1 is SSHAT and CDR2 FNYEAQ (reference sequence). In DNA, the CDR3 is TGTGCCAGCAGCTTGCTAGCGGGAGACGATGAGCAGTTCTTC. Amino acids: CASSLLAGDDEQFF.

This sequence joins TRBV21-1 and TRBJ1-2; the D call of TRBD1 is as the table states it, not checked on the DNA. TRBV21-1 corresponds to a pseudogene. This CDR3 has 16 residues. In DNA, the CDR3 is TGTGCCAGCAGCATCTATGGGAGGACAGGCGACTATGGCTACACCTTC. Amino acid sequence: CASSIYGRTGDYGYTF.

For the CDR3, the DNA is TGCAGCGCCGATGGTTTGGGACAGGGGGCAACAGATACGCAGTATTTT. Translation: CSADGLGQGATDTQYF. The chain is built from TRBV29-1 and TRBJ2-3, with TRBD1 matching over 12 bases. The V segment lost 7 bases and the J segment 3 bases; nucleotides outside the gene matches: 11. The CDR3 spans 16 residues. The V gene's germline CDR1 is SQVTM and CDR2 ANQGSEA.

DNA of the CDR3: TGTGCCAGCAGCTTAGGGCGGGTTGAGCAGTACTTC. Protein: CASSLGRVEQYF. The chain combines TRBV11-2 with TRBJ2-7; a possible D gene is TRBD2 (5 bases). The CDR3 loop spans 12 amino acids. Trimming left V 1 base short and J 7 bases short, with 8 bases between. CDR1 and CDR2 (germline): SGHAT, FQNNGV.

The chain is built from TRBV7-3 and TRBJ2-3; D is perhaps TRBD2 (6 bases). CDR3 size: 15 residues. From germline, CDR1 is SGHTA and CDR2 FQGTGA. The ends were cut back, 5 bases at V and 2 bases at J, with 14 bases in the middle. CDR3 residues: CASSPTGTVTDTQYF. CDR3 nucleotide sequence: TGTGCCAGCAGCCCGACTGGGACTGTCACAGATACGCAGTATTTT.

The CDR3 loop is CASSSTGHGYEQYF. CDR3 sequence (DNA): TGCGCCAGCAGCTCGACAGGGCACGGCTACGAGCAGTACTTC. The V and J genes are TRBV5-1 and TRBJ2-7; 7 bases map to TRBD1. With 3 bases clipped from V and 3 bases from J, the junction kept 6 bases outside the gene matches. This CDR3 contains 14 residues. Germline CDR1 SGHRS, CDR2 YFSETQ.

This clone was detected a few times. The genes are TRBV19 and TRBJ2-7; D is unclear. V gave up 4 bases and J gave up 4 bases, with 8 bases separating them. Germline lookup yields CDR1 LNHDA and CDR2 SQIVND (reference sequence). CDR3 length: 12 residues. The CDR3 sequence is CASSRGEYEQYF. DNA of the CDR3: TGTGCCAGTAGTAGAGGCGAATACGAGCAGTACTTC.

This clone is a singleton in its sample. This chain joins TRBV18 and TRBJ2-1; tentatively, D is TRBD1 (7 bases). The CDR3 extends over 16 amino acids. V lost 6 bases to trimming and J lost 0 bases, with 15 bases between them. CDR1 KGHSH and CDR2 LQKENI come from the germline V gene. The CDR3 sequence: CASSLRQGGSYNEQFF. The CDR3 DNA reads as TGTGCCAGCTCCCTTCGACAGGGAGGCTCCTACAATGAGCAGTTCTTC.

The V and J genes are TRBV15 and TRBJ2-3, with 7 bases matching TRBD2. V shed 5 bases and J 0 bases; nucleotides not matched to a gene: 5. CDR1 and CDR2 (germline): LNHNV, YYDKDF (reference sequence). The CDR3 length is 15 residues. The chain's CDR3 is CATSVGAGSTDTQYF. The CDR3 nucleotides read TGTGCCACCAGCGTAGGAGCGGGAAGCACAGATACGCAGTATTTT.

This clone showed up just once. The chain carries TRBV5-1 and TRBJ2-2; perhaps TRBD2 as D (7 bases). V lost 1 base, J lost 4 bases, and 14 bases lay in between. Looked up from germline, CDR1 is SGHRS and CDR2 is YFSETQ. CDR3 length: 16 residues. This CDR3 is CASSLFGGPSTGELFF. The CDR3 nucleotides read TGCGCCAGCAGCTTGTTCGGGGGGCCCAGCACCGGGGAGCTGTTTTTT.

The V and J genes are TRBV5-6 and TRBJ2-1; D is tentatively TRBD1 or TRBD2 (5 bases each). Between the trimmed V and J ends, which lost 0 bases and 3 bases, there was a span of 13 bases. The CDR3 spans 16 residues. The germline V gene has CDR1 SGHDT and CDR2 YYEEEE. CDR3 in amino acids: CASSLDEGLVYNEQFF. The CDR3 DNA is TGTGCCAGCAGCTTGGATGAGGGGCTCGTCTACAATGAGCAGTTCTTC.

This rearrangement joins TRBV5-1 to TRBJ1-1; D perhaps matches TRBD1 (5 bases). In germline, CDR1 is SGHRS, CDR2 YFSETQ. V lost 0 bases and J 8 bases, leaving 14 bases between the germline ends. The CDR3 is made up of 14 amino acids. This CDR3 reads CASSLDGGAEEAFF. The CDR3 nucleotides read TGCGCCAGCAGCTTGGACGGAGGGGCAGAAGAAGCTTTCTTT.

The chain recombines TRBV18 with TRBJ1-1; the D is unclear. The CDR3 has 13 residues. The germline gives CDR1 KGHSH, CDR2 LQKENI. The germline V and J ends were trimmed by 2 bases and 4 bases, with 8 bases remaining between them. CDR3 coding DNA: TGTGCCAGCTCACCAGAGGATTTCACTGAAGCTTTCTTT. Encoded protein: CASSPEDFTEAFF.

The rearrangement joins TRBV27 to TRBJ2-1; tentative D call: TRBD2 (5 bases). There are 17 residues in the CDR3. The germline V gene encodes CDR1 MNHEY and CDR2 SMNVEV (reference sequence). The V gene lost 1 base and the J gene lost 4 bases, with 17 bases spanning the gap. This chain's CDR3 is CASSLYPPSTLYNEQFF. CDR3 coding DNA: TGTGCCAGCAGTTTATATCCCCCTAGCACCCTATACAATGAGCAGTTCTTC.

The rearrangement uses TRBV27 and TRBJ2-5, with D tentatively TRBD1 (7 bases). Trimming shortened V by 3 bases and J by 6 bases, and 14 bases separated the two germline ends. The CDR3 loop spans 14 amino acids. CDR1 is MNHEY, CDR2 SMNVEV, per germline (reference sequence). In DNA form, the CDR3 reads TGTGCCAGCAGTTTGCAGGCAGGGGGGAAGACCCAGTACTTC. Translating it yields CASSLQAGGKTQYF.

This clone has just one count. DNA of the CDR3: TGTGCCAGCAGCGCCCGGGACAGCCAAGAAGCTTTCTTT. It specifies CASSARDSQEAFF. The chain links TRBV7-9 to TRBJ1-1; 7 nucleotides line up with TRBD1. This CDR3 contains 13 residues. Germline V CDR1 and CDR2: SEHNR, FQNEAQ (reference sequence). Trimming at V came to 5 bases and at J to 8 bases, leaving 8 bases not matched to a gene.

This sequence joins TRBV2 and TRBJ1-5, with D unresolved. The germline V and J ends were trimmed by 6 bases and 2 bases, with 14 bases remaining between them. CDR1 is SNHLY, CDR2 FYNNEI, per germline. This CDR3 is 15 amino acids long. The CDR3 spells CASRSSPIRNQPQHF. The CDR3 DNA follows: TGTGCCAGCAGAAGTTCCCCGATTCGCAATCAGCCCCAGCATTTT.

The chain employs TRBV5-1 and TRBJ2-1, with D possibly being TRBD1 or TRBD2 (5 bases each). Per the germline V gene, CDR1 is SGHRS and CDR2 is YFSETQ. The ends were cut back, 3 bases at V and 0 bases at J, with 13 bases in the middle. There are 16 residues in the CDR3. The CDR3 DNA reads as TGCGCCAGCAGCTGGGGGACGGGAAGCTCCTACAATGAGCAGTTCTTC. Translation: CASSWGTGSSYNEQFF.

V and J are TRBV7-9 and TRBJ2-1; D is tentatively TRBD1 or TRBD2 (5 bases each). The germline V gene encodes CDR1 SEHNR and CDR2 FQNEAQ (reference sequence). This CDR3 contains 16 residues. Trimming shortened V by 1 base and J by 10 bases, and 20 bases separated the two germline ends. For the CDR3, the DNA is TGTGCCAGCAGCTTAGGCCGGGACCTGTATGATGTGGAGCAGTTCTTC. This encodes CASSLGRDLYDVEQFF.

The chain recombines TRBV2 with TRBJ1-1; no clear D gene. This CDR3 comprises 13 residues. V shed 8 bases and J shed 0 bases, with 10 bases lying between them. CDR1 and CDR2 from the germline V gene are SNHLY and FYNNEI. This CDR3 is CASLKEVNTEAFF. DNA for the CDR3: TGTGCCAGCCTAAAGGAGGTGAACACTGAAGCTTTCTTT.